Listed here is a single T cell receptor (beta chain). With the read ending 3 residues before the CDR3 end, the germline J gene is used to fill in that end. The CDR3 spans 15 residues. V lost 3 bases to trimming and J lost 2 bases, with 11 bases between them. Germline V gene lookup returns CDR1 SEHNR and CDR2 FQNEAQ (reference sequence). The data derive from a study of T cells in women clearing cervical HPV infection. Profiling relied on immunoSEQ multiplex PCR, and the TCRdb table lists in-frame clones only, not all of them. This sample carries about 32,000 clones, with about 7% going to the ten biggest clones.

The source is a woman between 18 and 69 years old with a cervical HPV16 infection that either progressed to CIN3+ or cleared (not recorded which). The sequenced sample was blood buffy coat. The chain couples TRBV7-9 to TRBJ2-1, with a weak D call TRBD2 (6 bases). Partial CDR3 DNA: TGTGCCAGCAGCTTCGCGGGGCGGACCTACAATGAG. This gives the protein CASSFAGRTYNE. The complete CDR3 reads CASSFAGRTYNEQFF. Combining the CDR3 with reference TRBV7-9 and TRBJ2-1 gives the whole variable domain DTGVSQNPRHKITKRGQNVTFRCDPISEHNRLYWYRQTLGQGPEFLTYFQNEAQLEKSRLLSDRFSAERPKGSFSTLEIQRTEQGDSAMYLCASSFAGRTYNEQFFGPGTRLTVL.